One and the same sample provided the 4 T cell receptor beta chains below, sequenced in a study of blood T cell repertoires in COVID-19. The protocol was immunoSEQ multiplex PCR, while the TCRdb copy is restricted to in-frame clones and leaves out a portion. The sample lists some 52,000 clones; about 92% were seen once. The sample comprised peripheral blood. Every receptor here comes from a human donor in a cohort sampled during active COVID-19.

CDR3 nucleotide sequence: TGTGCCAGCAGTACCATAGCGGGACAGAATACGCAGTATTTT. Protein: CASSTIAGQNTQYF. The chain joins TRBV6-2 or TRBV6-3 to TRBJ2-3; possibly TRBD2 for D (8 bases). The CDR3 consists of 14 residues. With 5 bases removed from V and 7 bases from J, the gap between germline ends came to 16 bases. Germline CDR1 reads MNHEY; CDR2 reads SVGEGT.

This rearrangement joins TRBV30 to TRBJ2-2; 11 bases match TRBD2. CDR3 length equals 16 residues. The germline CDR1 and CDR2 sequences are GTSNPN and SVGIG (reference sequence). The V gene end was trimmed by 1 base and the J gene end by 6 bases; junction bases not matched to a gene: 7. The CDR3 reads CAWSATLAGGPGELFF. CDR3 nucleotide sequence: TGTGCCTGGAGTGCCACCCTAGCGGGAGGTCCCGGGGAGCTGTTTTTT.

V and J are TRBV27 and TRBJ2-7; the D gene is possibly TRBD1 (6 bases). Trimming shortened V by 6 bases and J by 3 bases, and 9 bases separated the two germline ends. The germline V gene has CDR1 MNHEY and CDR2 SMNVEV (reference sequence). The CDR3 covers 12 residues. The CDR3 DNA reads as TGTGCCAGCAGCATACAGGGCTACGAGCAGTACTTC. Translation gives CASSIQGYEQYF.

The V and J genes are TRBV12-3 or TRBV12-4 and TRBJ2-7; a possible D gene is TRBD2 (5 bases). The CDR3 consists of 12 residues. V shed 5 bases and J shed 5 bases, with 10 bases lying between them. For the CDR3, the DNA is TGTGCCAGCAGTCAACTAGATAACGAGCAGTACTTC. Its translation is CASSQLDNEQYF.